This T cell receptor (beta chain) was identified in a study of cytomegalovirus exposure and HLA in healthy donors. Turning to the study itself: Researchers found that less than 90% of fewer than 450 genotyped donors fell within the Caucasian-associated ancestry cluster.

This CDR3 contains 15 residues. Trimming left V 1 base short and J 0 bases short, with 6 bases between. Germline CDR1 SGHVS, CDR2 FNYEAQ. The PCR used 60 Vbeta and 13 Jbeta primers. Profiled with immunoSEQ multiplex PCR; TCRdb holds only in-frame clones, not every one. The repertoire has around 170,000 clones, 75% to 85% of them found once; the top ten carry roughly 2.5%. The sequence was obtained from a woman aged 25 to 45 in good health and CMV-seropositive. This chain uses TRBV7-6 with TRBJ1-4, with D perhaps TRBD1 (6 bases). The specimen sequenced was PBMCs. CDR3 in DNA: TGTGCCAGCAGCTTAGGGACAGCAACTAATGAAAAACTGTTTTTT. As protein: CASSLGTATNEKLFF.